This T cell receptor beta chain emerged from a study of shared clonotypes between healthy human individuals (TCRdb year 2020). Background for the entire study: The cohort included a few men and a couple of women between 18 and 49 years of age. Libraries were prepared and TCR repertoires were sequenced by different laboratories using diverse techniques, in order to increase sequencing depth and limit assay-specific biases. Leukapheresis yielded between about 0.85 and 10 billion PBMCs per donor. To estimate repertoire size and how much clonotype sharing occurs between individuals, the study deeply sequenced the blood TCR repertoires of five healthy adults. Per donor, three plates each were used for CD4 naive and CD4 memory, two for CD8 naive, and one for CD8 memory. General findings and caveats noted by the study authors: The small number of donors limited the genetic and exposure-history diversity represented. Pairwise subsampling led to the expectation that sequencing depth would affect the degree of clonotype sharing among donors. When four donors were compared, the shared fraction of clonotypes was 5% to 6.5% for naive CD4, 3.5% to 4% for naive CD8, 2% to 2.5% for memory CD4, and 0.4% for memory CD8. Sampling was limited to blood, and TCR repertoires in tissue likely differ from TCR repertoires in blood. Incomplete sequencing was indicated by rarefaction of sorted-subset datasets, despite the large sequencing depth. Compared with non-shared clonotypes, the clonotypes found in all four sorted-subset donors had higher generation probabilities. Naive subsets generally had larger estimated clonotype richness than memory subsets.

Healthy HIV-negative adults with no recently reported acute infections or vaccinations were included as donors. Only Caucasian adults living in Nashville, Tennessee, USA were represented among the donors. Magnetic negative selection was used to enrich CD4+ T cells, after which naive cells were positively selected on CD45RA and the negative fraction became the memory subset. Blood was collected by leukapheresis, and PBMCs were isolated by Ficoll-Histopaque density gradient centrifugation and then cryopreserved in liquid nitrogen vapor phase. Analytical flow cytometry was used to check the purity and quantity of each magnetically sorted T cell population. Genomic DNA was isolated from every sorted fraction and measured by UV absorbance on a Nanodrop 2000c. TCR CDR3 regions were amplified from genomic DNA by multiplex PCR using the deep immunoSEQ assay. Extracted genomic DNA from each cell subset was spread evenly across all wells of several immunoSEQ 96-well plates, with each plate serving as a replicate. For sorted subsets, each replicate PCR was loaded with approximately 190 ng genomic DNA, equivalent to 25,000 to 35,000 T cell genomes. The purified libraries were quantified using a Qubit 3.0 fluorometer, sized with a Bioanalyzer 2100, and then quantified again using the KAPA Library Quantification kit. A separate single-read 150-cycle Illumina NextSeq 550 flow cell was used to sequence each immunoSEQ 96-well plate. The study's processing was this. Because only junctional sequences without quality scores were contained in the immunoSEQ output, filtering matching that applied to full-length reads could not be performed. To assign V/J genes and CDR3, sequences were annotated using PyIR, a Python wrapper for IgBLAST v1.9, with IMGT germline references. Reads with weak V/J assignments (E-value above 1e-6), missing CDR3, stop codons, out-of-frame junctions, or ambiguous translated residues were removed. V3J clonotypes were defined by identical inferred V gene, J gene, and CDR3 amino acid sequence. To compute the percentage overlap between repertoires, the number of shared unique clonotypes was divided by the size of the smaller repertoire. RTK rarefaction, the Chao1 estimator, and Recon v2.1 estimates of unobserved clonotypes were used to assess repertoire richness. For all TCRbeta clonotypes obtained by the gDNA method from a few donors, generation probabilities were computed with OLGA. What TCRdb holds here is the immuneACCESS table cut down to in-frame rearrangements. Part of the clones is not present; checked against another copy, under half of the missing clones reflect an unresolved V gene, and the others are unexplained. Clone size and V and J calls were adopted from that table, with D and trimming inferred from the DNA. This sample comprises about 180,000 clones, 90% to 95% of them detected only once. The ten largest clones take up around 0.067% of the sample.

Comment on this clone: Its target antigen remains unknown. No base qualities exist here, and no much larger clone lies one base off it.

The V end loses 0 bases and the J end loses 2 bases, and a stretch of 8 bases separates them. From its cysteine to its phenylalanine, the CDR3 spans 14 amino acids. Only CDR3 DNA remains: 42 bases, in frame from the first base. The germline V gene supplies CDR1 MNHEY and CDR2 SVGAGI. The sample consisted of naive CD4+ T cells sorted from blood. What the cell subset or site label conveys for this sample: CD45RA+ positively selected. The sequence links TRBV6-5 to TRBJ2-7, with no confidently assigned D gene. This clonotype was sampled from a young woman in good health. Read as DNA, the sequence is TGTGCCAGCAGTTACTCTGTTTCTCCCTACGAGCAGTACTTC. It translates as CASSYSVSPYEQYF.